This T cell receptor beta chain was captured in a study of OX40 agonist ivuxolimab in advanced cancers. Overall study: The patients received agonistic anti-OX40 (CD134) antibody ivuxolimab. Of the participants, around 39% had some prior anti-PD-1, anti-PD-L1 or anti-CTLA-4 therapy, which was allowed.

Between the trimmed V and J ends, which lost 1 base and 1 base, there was a span of 8 bases. Germline loops: CDR1 SGHRS, CDR2 YFSETQ. There are 15 residues in the CDR3. A history of autoimmune disease or systemic immunosuppression excluded patients. Data came from immunoSEQ multiplex PCR; TCRdb stores just in-frame clones and leaves some out. The sample consists of nearly 80,000 clones, approximately 92% of them appearing once. This specimen consisted of CD4+ or CD8+ T cells sorted from blood, obtained in a trial of the OX40 agonist ivuxolimab. The chain combines TRBV5-1 with TRBJ2-2; the D is unclear. The clonotype originates from an adult with an advanced solid tumor such as melanoma, head and neck, liver or kidney cancer. The CDR3 nucleotides read TGCGCCAGCAGCTTGCTTTCTGGGAACACCGGGGAGCTGTTTTTT. Its protein product is CASSLLSGNTGELFF.